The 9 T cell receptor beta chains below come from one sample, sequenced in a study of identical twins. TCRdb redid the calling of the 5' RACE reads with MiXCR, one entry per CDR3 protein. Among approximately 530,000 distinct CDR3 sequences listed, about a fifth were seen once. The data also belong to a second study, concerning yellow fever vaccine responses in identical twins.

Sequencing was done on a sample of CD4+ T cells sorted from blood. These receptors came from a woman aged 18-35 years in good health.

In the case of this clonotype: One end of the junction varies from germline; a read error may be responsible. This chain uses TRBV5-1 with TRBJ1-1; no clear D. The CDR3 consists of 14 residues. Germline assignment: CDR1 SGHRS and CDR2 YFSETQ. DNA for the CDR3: TGCGCCAGCACCTTGGTAGGCATGAACACTGAAGCTTTCTTT. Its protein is CASTLVGMNTEAFF.

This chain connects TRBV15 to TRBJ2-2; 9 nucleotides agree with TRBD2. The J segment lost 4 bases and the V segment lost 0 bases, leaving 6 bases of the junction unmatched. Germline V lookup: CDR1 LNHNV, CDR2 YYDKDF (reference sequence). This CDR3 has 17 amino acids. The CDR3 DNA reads TGTGCCACCAGCAGAGATCCGGGACTAGCCGGCACCGGGGAGCTGTTTTTT. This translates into CATSRDPGLAGTGELFF.

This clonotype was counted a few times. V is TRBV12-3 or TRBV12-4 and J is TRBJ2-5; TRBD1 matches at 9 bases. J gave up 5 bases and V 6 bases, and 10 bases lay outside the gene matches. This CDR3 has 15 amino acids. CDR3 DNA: TGTGCCAGCAGCCCCGACAGGGGGTCTATTGAGACCCAGTACTTC. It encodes CASSPDRGSIETQYF.

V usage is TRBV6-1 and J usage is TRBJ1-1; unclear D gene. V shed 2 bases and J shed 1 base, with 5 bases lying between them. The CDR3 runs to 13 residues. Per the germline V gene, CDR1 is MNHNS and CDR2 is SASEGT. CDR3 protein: CASSEWGNTEAFF. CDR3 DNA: TGTGCCAGCAGTGAATGGGGGAACACTGAAGCTTTCTTT.

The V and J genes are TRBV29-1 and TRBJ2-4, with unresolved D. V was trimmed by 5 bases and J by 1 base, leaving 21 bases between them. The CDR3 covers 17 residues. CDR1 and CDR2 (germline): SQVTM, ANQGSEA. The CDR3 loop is CSVWGSGKVGAKNIQYF. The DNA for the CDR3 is TGCAGCGTTTGGGGAAGTGGGAAGGTGGGGGCCAAAAACATTCAGTACTTC.

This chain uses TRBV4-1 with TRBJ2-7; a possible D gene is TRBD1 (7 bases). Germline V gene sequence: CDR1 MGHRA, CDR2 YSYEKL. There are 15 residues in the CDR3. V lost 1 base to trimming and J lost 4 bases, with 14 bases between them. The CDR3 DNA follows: TGCGCCAGCAGCCAAGTTGTCAGGGGGGTGTACGAGCAGTACTTC. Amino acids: CASSQVVRGVYEQYF.

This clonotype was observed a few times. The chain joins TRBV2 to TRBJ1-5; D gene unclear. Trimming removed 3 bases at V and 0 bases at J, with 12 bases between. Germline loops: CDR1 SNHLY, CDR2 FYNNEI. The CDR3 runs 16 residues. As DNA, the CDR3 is TGTGCCAGCAGTGAGCCCCAGACTGTTAGCAATCAGCCCCAGCATTTT. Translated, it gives CASSEPQTVSNQPQHF.

In DNA, the CDR3 is TGTGCCAGCAGCCTCGGGACTAGCGAGAGGCAAGAGACCCAGTACTTC. It specifies CASSLGTSERQETQYF. The V call is TRBV3-1, the J call TRBJ2-5, with 10 bases fitting TRBD2. Germline CDR1 is LGHDT and CDR2 is YNNKEL (reference sequence). This CDR3 has 16 residues. J lost 2 bases, V lost 4 bases, and 7 bases had no gene match.

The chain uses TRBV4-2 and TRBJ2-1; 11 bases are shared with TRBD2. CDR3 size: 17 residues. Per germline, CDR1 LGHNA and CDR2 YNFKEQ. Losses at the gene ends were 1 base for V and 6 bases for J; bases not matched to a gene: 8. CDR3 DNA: TGTGCCAGCAGCCAAGGATTTAGCGGGGGGGCGTCCAATGAGCAGTTCTTC. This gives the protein CASSQGFSGGASNEQFF.